The sequence of this T cell receptor beta chain was determined in a study of beta chain features in type 1 diabetes. Study-wide findings and caveats: Patients showed naive, central memory and Treg TCRB repertoires that appeared more similar than those of healthy donors.

Via the markers CD45RO/CCR7/CD25/CD127/CD95/CD27, stem cell-like memory, regulatory, central memory and naive CD4+ cells were sorted. This clone was observed a few times. The antigen remains undetermined. The whole isolated RNA underwent reverse transcription, so sequencing captured expressed TCRB transcripts. Here immunoSEQ multiplex PCR was the method, and the copy in TCRdb shows in-frame clones only, minus some. The table lists a few hundred thousand clones, around 10% of them singletons. The clonotype originates from a woman between 18 and 30 years old in good health. Source material: naive CD4+ T cells from blood.

CDR3 nucleotides: TGTGCCAGCAGTTTAAGGGAGGGGACGCGTGGCTACACCTTC. This codes for CASSLREGTRGYTF. The chain is built from TRBV27 and TRBJ1-2, with D possibly matching TRBD1 (5 bases). The CDR3 spans 14 residues. V gave up 2 bases and J gave up 7 bases, with 14 bases separating them. Germline assignment: CDR1 MNHEY and CDR2 SMNVEV (reference sequence).